Described below is a single T cell receptor (beta chain) sequence and its context. These data belong to a study of blood T cell repertoires in COVID-19. Study members were between roughly 18 and 90 years old and lived in about two dozen US regions. CDR3 size: 17 residues. V gave up 0 bases and J gave up 2 bases, with 17 bases separating them. In germline, CDR1 is MNHEY, CDR2 SVGEGT. Assay: immunoSEQ multiplex PCR; the TCRdb copy retains only in-frame clones and omits some. The sample lists around 250,000 clones; about 88% were seen once. The TCR comes from a woman between 50 and 59 years old who had recovered from COVID-19. The chain employs TRBV6-2 or TRBV6-3 and TRBJ2-7, with D possibly TRBD2 on 6 matching bases. The sequencing input was PBMCs or T cells enriched from blood (not recorded which). Here the CDR3 reads CASSYSGTERAPYEQYF. The CDR3 nucleotides read TGTGCCAGCAGTTACTCTGGGACCGAGCGGGCCCCCTACGAGCAGTACTTC.